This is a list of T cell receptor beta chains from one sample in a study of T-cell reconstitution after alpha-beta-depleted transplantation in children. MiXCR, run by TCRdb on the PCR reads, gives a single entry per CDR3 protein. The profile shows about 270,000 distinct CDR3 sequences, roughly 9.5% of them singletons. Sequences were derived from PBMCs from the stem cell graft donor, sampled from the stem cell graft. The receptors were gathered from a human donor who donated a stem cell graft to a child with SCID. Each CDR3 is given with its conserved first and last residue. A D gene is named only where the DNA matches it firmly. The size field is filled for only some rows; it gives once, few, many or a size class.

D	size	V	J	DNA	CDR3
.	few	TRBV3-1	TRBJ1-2	TGTGCCAGCAGCCATGTGGGGAGTTCTAACTATGGCTACACCTTC	CASSHVGSSNYGYTF
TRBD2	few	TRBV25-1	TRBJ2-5	TGTGCCAGCAGTGATGTAGCGGGGGATGTTCAAGAGACCCAGTACTTC	CASSDVAGDVQETQYF
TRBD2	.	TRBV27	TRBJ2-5	TGTGCCAGCAGTACCCGGACTAGCGGGTACCAAGAGACCCAGTACTTC	CASSTRTSGYQETQYF
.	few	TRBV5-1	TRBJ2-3	TGCGCCAGCAGCTTGGAGTGGGGGACCACAGATACGCAGTATTTT	CASSLEWGTTDTQYF
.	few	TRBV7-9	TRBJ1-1	TGTGCCAGCAGCCCAGGGGTCACTGAAGCTTTCTTT	CASSPGVTEAFF
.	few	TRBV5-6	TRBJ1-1	TGTGCCAGCAGCCACGGGACGGGGAACACTGAAGCTTTCTTT	CASSHGTGNTEAFF
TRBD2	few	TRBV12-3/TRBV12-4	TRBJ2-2	TGTGCCAGCAGTCTTTCTAGCGGGGGGATCGGGGAGCTGTTTTTT	CASSLSSGGIGELFF
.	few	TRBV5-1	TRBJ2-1	TGCGCCAGCAGCTTGGAGGGCGCCGGTAATGAGCAGTTCTTC	CASSLEGAGNEQFF
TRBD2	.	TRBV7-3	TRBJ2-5	TGTGCCAGCAGCTCCGGACTAGCAGAGACCCAGTACTTC	CASSSGLAETQYF
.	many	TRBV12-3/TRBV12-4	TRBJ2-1	TGTGCCAGCAGTCCAGGGGCGTTCGAGCAGTTCTTC	CASSPGAFEQFF
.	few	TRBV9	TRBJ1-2	TGTGCCAGCAGCGTAGCAGAGGCGGTAGGAGAGGGCTACACCTTC	CASSVAEAVGEGYTF
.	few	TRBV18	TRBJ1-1	TGTGCCAGCTCACCAGGGGTGAAGAACACTGAAGCTTTCTTT	CASSPGVKNTEAFF
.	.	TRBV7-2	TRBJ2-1	TGTGCCAGCAGCTTAAAGTCCAGGCTAAACAATGAGCAGTTCTTC	CASSLKSRLNNEQFF
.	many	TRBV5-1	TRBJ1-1	TGCGCCAGCAGCTTTGGGGACACTGAAGCTTTCTTT	CASSFGDTEAFF
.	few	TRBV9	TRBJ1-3	TGTGCCAGCAGCAATATGAACACCATATATTTT	CASSNMNTIYF
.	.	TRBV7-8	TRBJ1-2	TGTGCCAGCAGCCTACGGGCGTCCGTGGAGAACTATGGCTACACCTTC	CASSLRASVENYGYTF
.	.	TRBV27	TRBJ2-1	TGTGCCAGCAGTTTACAGGGAAACAATGAGCAGTTCTTC	CASSLQGNNEQFF
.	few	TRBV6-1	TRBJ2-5	TGTGCCAGCAGACCACGGGCTCTGGGCCAAGAGACCCAGTACTTC	CASRPRALGQETQYF
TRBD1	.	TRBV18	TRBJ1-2	TGTGCCAGCTCACCACGGGACAGGGCCTATGGCTACACCTTC	CASSPRDRAYGYTF
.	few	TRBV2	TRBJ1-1	TGTGCCAGCATGAGGTGGATGAACACTGAAGCTTTCTTT	CASMRWMNTEAFF
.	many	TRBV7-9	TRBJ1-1	TGTGCCAGCAGCTTAGGTTATGGGGCGGAAGCTTTCTTT	CASSLGYGAEAFF